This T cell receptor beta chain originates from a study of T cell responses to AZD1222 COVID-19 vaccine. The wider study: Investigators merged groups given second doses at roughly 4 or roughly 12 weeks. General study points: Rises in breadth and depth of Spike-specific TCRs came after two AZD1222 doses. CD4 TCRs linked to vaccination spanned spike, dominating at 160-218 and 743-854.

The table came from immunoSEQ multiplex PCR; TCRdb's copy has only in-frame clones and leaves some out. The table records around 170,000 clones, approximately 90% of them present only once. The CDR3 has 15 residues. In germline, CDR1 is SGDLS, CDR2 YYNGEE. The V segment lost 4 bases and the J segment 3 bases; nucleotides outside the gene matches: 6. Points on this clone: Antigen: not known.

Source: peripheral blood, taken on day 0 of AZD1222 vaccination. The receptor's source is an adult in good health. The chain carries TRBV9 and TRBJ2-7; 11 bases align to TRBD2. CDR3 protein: CASSTGTSGSYEQYF. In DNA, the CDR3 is TGTGCCAGCAGCACAGGGACTAGCGGAAGCTACGAGCAGTACTTC.